Below are 16 T cell receptor beta chains sequenced from a single sample in a study of blood T cell repertoires in COVID-19. Assay: immunoSEQ multiplex PCR; the TCRdb copy retains only in-frame clones and omits some. The sample consists of tens of thousands of clones, about 86% of them appearing once. Sequencing was done on a sample of peripheral blood. The receptors come from a human donor in a cohort sampled during active COVID-19.

V and J are TRBV4-1 and TRBJ2-2; 8 bases fit TRBD2. This CDR3 is 19 amino acids long. J gave up 1 base and V 0 bases, and 10 bases lay outside the gene matches. Germline CDR1 is MGHRA and CDR2 is YSYEKL. As DNA, the CDR3 is TGCGCCAGCAGCCAAGACCCCTTCCCGGGACTAGAGAACACCGGGGAGCTGTTTTTT. Translated: CASSQDPFPGLENTGELFF.

The CDR3 reads CASSLETGHGDIQYF. CDR3 sequence (DNA): TGCGCCAGCAGCTTGGAGACAGGGCATGGCGACATTCAGTACTTC. The rearrangement uses TRBV5-1 and TRBJ2-4, with TRBD1 matching over 7 bases. This CDR3 comprises 15 residues. V shed 0 bases and J 8 bases; nucleotides not matched to a gene: 8. The germline CDR1 and CDR2 sequences are SGHRS and YFSETQ. Full variable domain (outside the CDR3, taken from reference TRBV5-1 and TRBJ2-4): KAGVTQTPRYLIKTRGQQVTLSCSPISGHRSVSWYQQTPGQGLQFLFEYFSETQRNKGNFPGRFSGRQFSNSRSEMNVSTLELGDSALYLCASSLETGHGDIQYFGAGTRLSVL.

This clone was counted a single time. This chain connects TRBV5-1 to TRBJ1-1; TRBD1 aligns across 9 bases. The CDR3 spans 16 residues. Per germline, CDR1 SGHRS and CDR2 YFSETQ. The junction had 8 bases not matched to a gene; V was cut back by 4 bases and J by 1 base. This CDR3 reads CASSGRQGESNTEAFF. CDR3 sequence (DNA): TGCGCCAGCAGCGGACGACAGGGGGAGTCGAACACTGAAGCTTTCTTT. The variable domain in full, with the rest retrieved from reference TRBV5-1 and TRBJ1-1, is KAGVTQTPRYLIKTRGQQVTLSCSPISGHRSVSWYQQTPGQGLQFLFEYFSETQRNKGNFPGRFSGRQFSNSRSEMNVSTLELGDSALYLCASSGRQGESNTEAFFGQGTRLTVV.

J is TRBJ2-6 and V is TRBV29-1; D not certain. The germline V and J ends were trimmed by 3 bases and 0 bases, with 3 bases remaining between them. The CDR3 is 13 amino acids. Per germline, CDR1 SQVTM and CDR2 ANQGSEA. The CDR3 region has the DNA TGCAGCGTTGATCTCTCTGGGGCCAACGTCCTGACTTTC. It specifies CSVDLSGANVLTF.

This clone has only one observation. V gene TRBV28 combines with J gene TRBJ1-4; weak D call: TRBD1 (5 bases). This CDR3 has 14 residues. V lost 0 bases to trimming and J lost 8 bases, with 10 bases between them. Per germline, CDR1 MDHEN and CDR2 SYDVKM. The CDR3 loop reads CASSLWQGGEKLFF. Written as DNA, the CDR3 is TGTGCCAGCAGTTTATGGCAGGGAGGCGAAAAACTGTTTTTT.

CDR3 in DNA: TGTGCCAGCAGCTGGGAGAGGGGGCTTGAAGCTTTCTTT. Residues: CASSWERGLEAFF. This chain links TRBV5-4 with TRBJ1-1; 7 bases map to TRBD1. From germline, CDR1 is SGHNT and CDR2 YYREEE (reference sequence). The CDR3 contains 13 residues. Unmatched junction bases numbered 6, after V lost 3 bases and J lost 7 bases.

The chain is built from TRBV10-3 and TRBJ2-2, with a tentative D call TRBD2 (5 bases). This CDR3 spans 15 amino acids. Between the trimmed V and J ends, which lost 2 bases and 4 bases, there was a span of 11 bases. Germline V CDR1 and CDR2: ENHRY, SYGVKD. In DNA form, the CDR3 reads TGTGCCATCAGTGAGACGGGAACGGGCACCGGGGAGCTGTTTTTT. It specifies CAISETGTGTGELFF.

This chain joins TRBV2 and TRBJ1-1, with 9 bases that match TRBD1. The V gene's germline CDR1 is SNHLY and CDR2 FYNNEI. This CDR3 comprises 14 residues. V was pared by 7 bases and J by 4 bases, with 7 bases of the junction left unmatched. This CDR3 is CASKSQGASTEAFF. The DNA of the CDR3 is TGTGCCAGCAAGTCACAGGGGGCCAGCACTGAAGCTTTCTTT.

This chain links TRBV19 with TRBJ1-1; TRBD1 matches at 12 bases. This CDR3 region has 16 residues. With 5 bases clipped from V and 2 bases from J, the junction kept 6 bases outside the gene matches. Germline loops: CDR1 LNHDA, CDR2 SQIVND (reference sequence). The CDR3: CASSPGTGGVNTEAFF. The CDR3, as DNA: TGTGCCAGTAGTCCTGGGACAGGGGGCGTCAACACTGAAGCTTTCTTT.

The chain links TRBV15 to TRBJ2-1, with 13 positions matching TRBD2. Looked up from germline, CDR1 is LNHNV and CDR2 is YYDKDF (reference sequence). The ends lost 0 bases at V and 8 bases at J; junction bases unmatched: 7. This CDR3 spans 17 amino acids. In nucleotides, the CDR3 is TGTGCCACCAGCAGAGATACTAGCGGGGGGGCAGGGTATGAGCAGTTCTTC. Translated, it gives CATSRDTSGGAGYEQFF. The full variable domain, completed using reference TRBV15 and TRBJ2-1, is DAMVIQNPRYQVTQFGKPVTLSCSQTLNHNVMYWYQQKSSQAPKLLFHYYDKDFNNEADTPDNFQSRRPNTSFCFLDIRSPGLGDTAMYLCATSRDTSGGAGYEQFFGPGTRLTVL.

The chain recombines TRBV5-1 with TRBJ2-7, with D hard to call. The CDR3 totals 14 residues. Per the germline V gene, CDR1 is SGHRS and CDR2 is YFSETQ. V lost 0 bases to trimming and J lost 2 bases, with 9 bases between them. Here the CDR3 DNA reads TGCGCCAGCAGCTTGGTCGTATCCCCCTACGAGCAGTACTTC. It codes for CASSLVVSPYEQYF.

The genes are TRBV23-1 and TRBJ2-7, with TRBD1 matching over 9 bases. TRBV23-1 is annotated as an ORF whose role is uncertain. The CDR3 spans 14 residues. The V and J ends lost 3 bases and 1 base, in that order; junction bases with no gene match: 1. CDR3 in amino acids: CASSHGTGSYEQYF. CDR3 sequence (DNA): TGCGCCAGCAGTCACGGGACAGGGTCCTACGAGCAGTACTTC.

J is TRBJ2-7 and V is TRBV2; 8 bases match TRBD1. Germline CDR1 reads SNHLY; CDR2 reads FYNNEI. This CDR3 region has 14 residues. Losses at the gene ends were 5 bases for V and 5 bases for J; bases not matched to a gene: 8. The chain's CDR3 is CASSRQGAMDEQYF. The CDR3 nucleotides are TGTGCCAGCAGTCGGCAGGGGGCTATGGACGAGCAGTACTTC.

The rearrangement uses TRBV7-9 and TRBJ1-5; 10 bases fit TRBD1. Germline trimming cut 4 bases from V and 3 bases from J; bases unmatched to any gene: 9. From germline, CDR1 is SEHNR and CDR2 FQNEAQ (reference sequence). This CDR3 has 17 amino acids. This chain's CDR3 is CASSSWTGGRYNQPQHF. The CDR3 nucleotides read TGTGCCAGCAGCTCTTGGACAGGGGGACGATACAATCAGCCCCAGCATTTT.

The CDR3 nucleotides are TGTGCCAGCAGGATAGCGGGTCCGGGTTACGAGCAGTACTTC. Protein product: CASRIAGPGYEQYF. This chain connects TRBV27 to TRBJ2-7; 7 bases are shared with TRBD2. V was clipped by 6 bases and J by 4 bases; unmatched bases: 9. The CDR3 is 14 amino acids. The germline V gene has CDR1 MNHEY and CDR2 SMNVEV (reference sequence).

The chain uses TRBV6-2 or TRBV6-3 and TRBJ2-3; D call uncertain. This CDR3 contains 14 residues. V gave up 5 bases and J gave up 6 bases, with 15 bases separating them. Germline V gene lookup returns CDR1 MNHEY and CDR2 SVGEGT. The CDR3 nucleotides are TGTGCCAGCAGTACGTGGAGCCTCCCGGATACGCAGTATTTT. Translating gives CASSTWSLPDTQYF.